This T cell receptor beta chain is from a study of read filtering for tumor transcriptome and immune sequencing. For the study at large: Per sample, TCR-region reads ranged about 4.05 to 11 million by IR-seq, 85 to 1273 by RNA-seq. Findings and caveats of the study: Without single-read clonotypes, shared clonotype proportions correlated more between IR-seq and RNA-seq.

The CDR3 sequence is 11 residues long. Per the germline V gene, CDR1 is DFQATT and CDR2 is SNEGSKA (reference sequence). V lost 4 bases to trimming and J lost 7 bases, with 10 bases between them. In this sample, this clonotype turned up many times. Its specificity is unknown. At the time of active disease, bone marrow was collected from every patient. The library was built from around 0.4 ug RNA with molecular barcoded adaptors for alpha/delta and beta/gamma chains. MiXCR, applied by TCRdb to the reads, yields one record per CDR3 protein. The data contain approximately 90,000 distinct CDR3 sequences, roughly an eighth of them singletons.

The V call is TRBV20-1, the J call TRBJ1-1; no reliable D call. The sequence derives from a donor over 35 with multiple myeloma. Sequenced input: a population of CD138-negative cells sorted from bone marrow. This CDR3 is CSAMDRNEAFF. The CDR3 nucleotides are TGCAGTGCTATGGATCGAAATGAAGCTTTCTTT.